These 32 T cell receptor beta chains were all obtained from the same sample, sequenced in a study of blood T cell repertoires in COVID-19. Profiling relied on immunoSEQ multiplex PCR, and the TCRdb table lists in-frame clones only, not all of them. Among thousands of clones listed, 80% to 90% were seen once. Sample: peripheral blood. These receptors all come from a woman aged 45 to 65 with active or convalescent COVID-19.

The chain combines TRBV5-1 with TRBJ2-3; weak D call: TRBD2 (7 bases). Germline V lookup: CDR1 SGHRS, CDR2 YFSETQ. This CDR3 contains 16 residues. The ends were cut back, 5 bases at V and 0 bases at J, with 16 bases in the middle. The CDR3 DNA is TGCGCCAGCAGACCCGGGGCGGGGGCCAGCACAGATACGCAGTATTTT. It yields the protein CASRPGAGASTDTQYF.

The chain recombines TRBV10-3 with TRBJ1-2, with 7 bases that match TRBD1. V lost 3 bases, J lost 2 bases, and 0 bases stayed unmatched. This CDR3 contains 13 residues. Germline CDR1 and CDR2: ENHRY and SYGVKD. CDR3 nucleotide sequence: TGTGCCATCAGTGAACAGGGGAACTATGGCTACACCTTC. Translating it yields CAISEQGNYGYTF.

The chain uses TRBV10-3 and TRBJ1-6; possibly TRBD1 for D (5 bases). This CDR3 has 14 amino acids. V was shortened by 3 bases and J by 9 bases, with 12 bases between the two germline ends. Germline V gives CDR1 ENHRY, CDR2 SYGVKD. Here the CDR3 reads CAISENDRGSPLHF. CDR3 bases: TGTGCCATCAGTGAAAACGATAGGGGTTCACCCCTCCACTTT.

The chain has TRBV4-3 and TRBJ2-3; TRBD2 is a possible D gene (6 bases). Germline CDR1 is LGHNA and CDR2 is YSLEER. The CDR3 has 13 residues. Trimming took off 5 bases at V and 3 bases at J, with 9 bases between the two ends. This CDR3 is CASSRDSTDTQYF. The CDR3 bases are TGCGCCAGCAGCAGGGACTCTACAGATACGCAGTATTTT.

This rearrangement joins TRBV27 to TRBJ2-7; TRBD2 aligns across 9 bases. V trimming: 9 bases; J trimming: 3 bases; junction bases outside the gene matches: 6. Germline V gene data show CDR1 as MNHEY and CDR2 as SMNVEV (reference sequence). The CDR3 covers 13 residues. Here the CDR3 DNA reads TGTGCCAGTAGGTATAGCGGGAGCTACGAGCAGTACTTC. It yields the protein CASRYSGSYEQYF.

This chain joins TRBV6-1 and TRBJ2-3, with a possible D match to TRBD1 (5 bases). CDR3 length: 16 amino acids. Germline V lookup: CDR1 MNHNS, CDR2 SASEGT. V was clipped by 4 bases and J by 0 bases, with 14 bases between them. CDR3 bases: TGTGCCAGCAGTGCCGCAGGGTTTTCTAGCACAGATACGCAGTATTTT. It codes for CASSAAGFSSTDTQYF.

This clone was picked up one time. The chain carries TRBV7-9 and TRBJ2-5; 11 bases are a match to TRBD2. Unmatched junction bases numbered 5, after V lost 6 bases and J lost 2 bases. The germline V gene has CDR1 SEHNR and CDR2 FQNEAQ (reference sequence). This CDR3 has 15 amino acids. In DNA form, the CDR3 reads TGTGCCAGCAGGCCTAGCGGGGGGCGACAAGAGACCCAGTACTTC. This codes for CASRPSGGRQETQYF.

The chain couples TRBV30 to TRBJ1-1, with a tentative D call TRBD1 (6 bases). The CDR3 is 12 residues long. Trimming removed 5 bases at V and 1 base at J, with 8 bases between. Germline CDR1 reads GTSNPN; CDR2 reads SVGIG (reference sequence). The CDR3 protein is CAWRQANTEAFF. DNA for the CDR3: TGTGCCTGGCGACAGGCGAACACTGAAGCTTTCTTT.

The CDR3 coding sequence is TGTGCCAGCAGTACAGGGGCCTCCTACAATGAGCAGTTCTTC. Protein product: CASSTGASYNEQFF. The chain links TRBV27 to TRBJ2-1; TRBD1 agrees at 7 bases. Germline CDR1 MNHEY, CDR2 SMNVEV (reference sequence). The CDR3 runs to 14 residues. The J segment lost 0 bases and the V segment lost 5 bases, leaving 1 base of the junction unmatched.

V is TRBV24-1 and J is TRBJ2-7, with 10 bases aligning to TRBD1. CDR1 and CDR2 from the germline V gene are KGHDR and SFDVKD. The CDR3 is made up of 14 amino acids. Germline trimming cut 7 bases from V and 7 bases from J; bases unmatched to any gene: 9. CDR3 sequence (DNA): TGTGCCACCAGCCCAGGGACAGGGGCGCAAGAGCAGTACTTC. Protein: CATSPGTGAQEQYF.

The chain carries TRBV15 and TRBJ2-3, with a weak D call TRBD2 (5 bases). The CDR3 runs 15 residues. V shed 5 bases and J shed 7 bases, with 19 bases lying between them. Germline lookup yields CDR1 LNHNV and CDR2 YYDKDF (reference sequence). The CDR3 sequence is CATSSPQEGRNTQYF. In DNA, the CDR3 is TGTGCCACCAGCTCCCCCCAAGAGGGCCGGAATACGCAGTATTTT. Full variable domain (missing parts from reference TRBV15 and TRBJ2-3): DAMVIQNPRYQVTQFGKPVTLSCSQTLNHNVMYWYQQKSSQAPKLLFHYYDKDFNNEADTPDNFQSRRPNTSFCFLDIRSPGLGDTAMYLCATSSPQEGRNTQYFGPGTRLTVL.

The rearrangement links TRBV2 to TRBJ2-7; TRBD1 aligns across 9 bases. This CDR3 is built from 15 residues. Germline trimming cut 4 bases from V and 1 base from J; bases unmatched to any gene: 5. The germline gives CDR1 SNHLY, CDR2 FYNNEI. The CDR3 sequence is CASSAGGQGSYEQYF. The CDR3 DNA sequence: TGTGCCAGCAGTGCAGGGGGACAGGGATCCTACGAGCAGTACTTC.

In its sample, this clone was seen a few times. The chain recombines TRBV4-3 with TRBJ2-2, with 7 bases lining up with TRBD1. Trimming cost V 4 bases and J 8 bases; bases outside gene matches: 7. CDR1 and CDR2 (germline): LGHNA, YSLEER. There are 14 residues in the CDR3. DNA of the CDR3: TGCGCCAGCAGCCTCGACAGGGTGTCAGGGGAGCTGTTTTTT. Amino acids: CASSLDRVSGELFF.

Here the CDR3 reads CASSLYSSYEQYF. CDR3 in DNA: TGTGCCAGCAGTTTATACAGCTCCTACGAGCAGTACTTC. The genes are TRBV12-3 or TRBV12-4 and TRBJ2-7; no reliable D call. CDR3 size: 13 residues. V was clipped by 2 bases and J by 0 bases, with 5 bases between them.

J is TRBJ2-1 and V is TRBV25-1; 7 nucleotides align to TRBD2. CDR1 and CDR2 from the germline V gene are MGHDK and SYGVNS. The CDR3 consists of 14 residues. Trimming cost V 3 bases and J 8 bases; bases outside gene matches: 7. The CDR3 DNA sequence: TGTGCCAGCAGTGACCCGGGGGGTTTTGATGAGCAGTTCTTC. This sequence encodes CASSDPGGFDEQFF.

The rearrangement links TRBV6-5 to TRBJ2-3; no clear D gene. Trimming took 4 bases from V and 2 from J, leaving 7 bases between them. The CDR3 extends over 13 amino acids. Germline values: CDR1 MNHEY, CDR2 SVGAGI. In DNA form, the CDR3 reads TGTGCCAGCAGTTCCCTACCCACAGATACGCAGTATTTT. Translation gives CASSSLPTDTQYF.

The V and J genes are TRBV7-9 and TRBJ1-1, with 11 bases fitting TRBD1. Per germline, CDR1 SEHNR and CDR2 FQNEAQ (reference sequence). The CDR3 extends over 15 amino acids. The CDR3 DNA sequence: TGTGCGGGACAGGGGGGCAAGGTTGGGGACACTGAAGCTTTCTTT. It yields the protein CAGQGGKVGDTEAFF.

The V call is TRBV7-9, the J call TRBJ2-3, with a tentative D call TRBD1 (5 bases). The CDR3 is 15 residues long. Trimming removed 1 base at V and 2 bases at J, with 10 bases between. The germline gives CDR1 SEHNR, CDR2 FQNEAQ (reference sequence). CDR3 region: CASSLDAGNTDTQYF. The CDR3 coding sequence is TGTGCCAGCAGCTTAGACGCAGGGAACACAGATACGCAGTATTTT.

By sample fraction, this clone is large. This rearrangement joins TRBV9 to TRBJ1-3; D is possibly TRBD1 (6 bases). Germline values: CDR1 SGDLS, CDR2 YYNGEE. V gave up 0 bases and J gave up 4 bases, with 14 bases separating them. The CDR3 is made up of 16 amino acids. CDR3 nucleotides: TGTGCCAGCAGCGTAGATTCGGGGGGGACAGGAAACACCATATATTTT. It encodes CASSVDSGGTGNTIYF.

This clone has just one count. The gene calls are TRBV11-3 and TRBJ2-7; D is undetermined. Trimming took off 2 bases at V and 2 bases at J, with 7 bases between the two ends. Germline CDR1 and CDR2: SGHNT and YENEEA. The CDR3 covers 13 residues. For the CDR3, the DNA is TGTGCCAGCAGCTTATACGGTACCTACGAGCAGTACTTC. Its protein is CASSLYGTYEQYF.

The genes are TRBV7-2 and TRBJ2-5, with D unresolved. Trimming took off 2 bases at V and 1 base at J, with 8 bases between the two ends. The germline gives CDR1 SGHTA, CDR2 FQGNSA. The CDR3 is made up of 14 amino acids. CDR3 in DNA: TGTGCCAGCAGCTTAAACAGTCCCCAAGAGACCCAGTACTTC. Translation: CASSLNSPQETQYF.

V gene TRBV19 combines with J gene TRBJ2-5; D unclear. Germline V CDR1 and CDR2: LNHDA, SQIVND (reference sequence). V was clipped by 4 bases and J by 4 bases, with 7 bases between them. The CDR3 is 12 residues long. The CDR3 is CASSTAGETQYF. The CDR3 coding sequence is TGTGCCAGTAGTACCGCAGGAGAGACCCAGTACTTC.

This clone came up once. The gene calls are TRBV19 and TRBJ1-2; no firm D call. CDR3 length: 13 amino acids. CDR1 and CDR2 from the germline V gene are LNHDA and SQIVND (reference sequence). The V end lost 0 bases, the J end lost 5 bases, and 7 bases lay between the germline ends. The CDR3 DNA reads TGTGCCAGTAGTATAGATTCCTTATATGGCTACACCTTC. This gives the protein CASSIDSLYGYTF.

The J gene is TRBJ2-7, the V gene TRBV2, with 7 nucleotides matching TRBD1. This CDR3 comprises 14 residues. The germline V gene has CDR1 SNHLY and CDR2 FYNNEI. J lost 3 bases, V lost 6 bases, and 8 bases had no gene match. CDR3 sequence reads: CASRRGQAYYEQYF. CDR3 sequence (DNA): TGTGCCAGCAGGCGCGGACAGGCCTACTACGAGCAGTACTTC.

The V call is TRBV3-1 (or the pseudogene TRBV3-2), the J call TRBJ2-5, with TRBD2 matching 8 bases. With 2 bases clipped from V and 1 base from J, the junction kept 3 bases outside the gene matches. Germline assignment: CDR1 LGHDT and CDR2 YNNKEL (reference sequence). The CDR3 totals 15 residues. The CDR3, as DNA: TGTGCCAGCAGCCAACCCCGGGGGGGCCAAGAGACCCAGTACTTC. Amino acids: CASSQPRGGQETQYF.

V usage is TRBV19 and J usage is TRBJ2-2; TRBD2 agrees at 10 bases. This CDR3 region has 16 residues. CDR1 LNHDA and CDR2 SQIVND come from the germline V gene (reference sequence). V lost 5 bases to trimming and J lost 7 bases; unmatched junction nucleotides: 10. The CDR3 sequence: CASSAQSGGAGGELFF. CDR3 nucleotides: TGTGCCAGTAGTGCCCAGAGCGGGGGGGCTGGCGGGGAGCTGTTTTTT.

The rearrangement joins TRBV28 to TRBJ2-2; D gene unclear. The CDR3 is 15 amino acids. CDR1 is MDHEN, CDR2 SYDVKM, per germline. V was clipped by 5 bases and J by 0 bases, with 10 bases between them. The CDR3 reads CASSETNANTGELFF. The DNA of the CDR3 is TGTGCCAGCAGTGAGACAAACGCGAACACCGGGGAGCTGTTTTTT.

The chain couples TRBV7-9 to TRBJ1-4; TRBD1 is a possible D gene (5 bases). Trimming shortened V by 2 bases and J by 5 bases, and 9 bases separated the two germline ends. Germline CDR1 is SEHNR and CDR2 is FQNEAQ (reference sequence). The CDR3 is 14 residues long. The DNA of the CDR3 is TGTGCCAGCAGCTTATTTAAGGGGAATGAAAAACTGTTTTTT. Protein product: CASSLFKGNEKLFF.

The chain joins TRBV30 to TRBJ2-5, with TRBD1 identical over 7 bases. Losses at the gene ends were 3 bases for V and 9 bases for J; bases not matched to a gene: 10. Germline-derived CDR1 and CDR2 are GTSNPN and SVGIG (reference sequence). The CDR3 totals 13 residues. In DNA, the CDR3 is TGTGCCTGGAGCTCCGACAGGGTATCGGCCCAGTACTTC. Protein sequence: CAWSSDRVSAQYF.

The rearrangement uses TRBV5-1 and TRBJ1-1; perhaps TRBD1 as D (6 bases). V lost 2 bases to trimming and J lost 1 base, with 15 bases between them. The CDR3 covers 16 residues. Germline-derived CDR1 and CDR2 are SGHRS and YFSETQ. The CDR3 region is CASSLQGFLKNTEAFF. For the CDR3, the DNA is TGCGCCAGCAGCTTACAGGGATTCCTCAAGAACACTGAAGCTTTCTTT.

This chain uses TRBV7-2 with TRBJ2-7; 8 bases agree with TRBD2. From germline, CDR1 is SGHTA and CDR2 FQGNSA. CDR3 size: 15 residues. V was clipped by 1 base and J by 6 bases; unmatched bases: 8. CDR3 sequence reads: CASSLVGLGSGEQYF. CDR3 coding DNA: TGTGCCAGCAGCTTAGTGGGACTAGGATCGGGCGAGCAGTACTTC.

DNA of the CDR3: TGTGCCAGTAGTATCAGGGACAGAGGCACTGAAGCTTTCTTT. Protein sequence: CASSIRDRGTEAFF. The chain joins TRBV19 to TRBJ1-1, with 7 bases fitting TRBD1. Germline V gene data show CDR1 as LNHDA and CDR2 as SQIVND (reference sequence). The CDR3 runs to 14 residues. V was clipped by 3 bases and J by 4 bases; unmatched bases: 5.